The 20 T cell receptor beta chains below come from one sample, sequenced in a study of blood T cell repertoires in COVID-19 (dated by TCRdb to the early 2020s). The receptor library was made with the immunoSEQ multiplex PCR assay. TCRdb retrieved this table from immuneACCESS and kept in-frame rearrangements only. Not all clones are present; in checked studies, unresolved V genes account for under half, and no reason is known for the remainder. The table for this sample lists some 98,000 clones; approximately 82% of them were counted only once. The ten largest clones capture 11% of the sample. The sample comprised peripheral blood. These receptors were collected from a man in his 70s with active or convalescent COVID-19.

The V gene is TRBV6-5, the J gene TRBJ2-7, with D uncertain. This CDR3 has 13 residues. CDR1 and CDR2 from the germline V gene are MNHEY and SVGAGI. Trimming stripped 6 bases from V and 0 bases from J, with 9 bases between. DNA for the CDR3: TGTGCCAGCAGCCCAGCGAGCTCCTACGAGCAGTACTTC. This sequence encodes CASSPASSYEQYF.

The genes are TRBV7-8 and TRBJ2-2, with 7 nucleotides matching TRBD1. The CDR3 has 14 residues. V was pared by 6 bases and J by 8 bases, with 9 bases of the junction left unmatched. The germline CDR1 and CDR2 sequences are SGHVS and FQNEAQ. The CDR3 region is CASSRQGVSGELFF. The CDR3 DNA is TGTGCCAGCAGTCGACAGGGTGTTTCTGGGGAGCTGTTTTTT.

This clone was counted only a few times. The chain is built from TRBV27 and TRBJ2-5, with a possible D match to TRBD2 (7 bases). Between the trimmed V and J ends, which lost 1 base and 5 bases, there was a span of 20 bases. From germline, CDR1 is MNHEY and CDR2 SMNVEV (reference sequence). The CDR3 runs to 17 residues. The CDR3 is CASSLLGYGGAGETQYF. The CDR3 DNA reads as TGTGCCAGCAGTTTATTAGGCTATGGGGGGGCTGGGGAGACCCAGTACTTC.

V gene TRBV2 combines with J gene TRBJ1-2, with TRBD1 matching over 7 bases. The CDR3 has 14 residues. From germline, CDR1 is SNHLY and CDR2 FYNNEI. The V segment lost 6 bases and the J segment 7 bases; nucleotides outside the gene matches: 11. DNA for the CDR3: TGTGCCAGCAGCCGGGACAGTCGGGCGGGTGGCTACACCTTC. Translating gives CASSRDSRAGGYTF.

The rearrangement uses TRBV7-9 and TRBJ1-2; TRBD1 agrees at 9 bases. J was trimmed by 5 bases and V by 0 bases; bases with no gene match: 1. Germline V gives CDR1 SEHNR, CDR2 FQNEAQ (reference sequence). The CDR3 runs to 14 residues. The CDR3, as DNA: TGTGCCAGCAGCTTAGCTGGGACAGGGTATGGCTACACCTTC. It translates to CASSLAGTGYGYTF.

The chain links TRBV15 to TRBJ1-2; no clear D. The CDR3 has 14 residues. Looked up from germline, CDR1 is LNHNV and CDR2 is YYDKDF (reference sequence). The V gene lost 0 bases and the J gene lost 8 bases, with 13 bases spanning the gap. The CDR3 sequence: CATSRDFGSGGYTF. DNA of the CDR3: TGTGCCACCAGCAGAGATTTTGGGAGCGGGGGCTACACCTTC. Looking up the rest from reference TRBV15 and TRBJ1-2 gives the full variable domain: DAMVIQNPRYQVTQFGKPVTLSCSQTLNHNVMYWYQQKSSQAPKLLFHYYDKDFNNEADTPDNFQSRRPNTSFCFLDIRSPGLGDTAMYLCATSRDFGSGGYTFGSGTRLTVV.

This chain connects TRBV7-9 to TRBJ1-2; 11 bases are a match to TRBD1. The germline CDR1 and CDR2 sequences are SEHNR and FQNEAQ (reference sequence). V trimming: 5 bases; J trimming: 5 bases; junction bases outside the gene matches: 4. The CDR3 length is 14 residues. CDR3 DNA: TGTGCCAGCAGCGCCGGGACAGGGGGATATGGCTACACCTTC. Its translation is CASSAGTGGYGYTF.

V usage is TRBV30 and J usage is TRBJ2-2; D might be TRBD2 (5 bases). The V gene's germline CDR1 is GTSNPN and CDR2 SVGIG (reference sequence). This CDR3 spans 15 amino acids. Trimming cost V 4 bases and J 4 bases, with 16 bases left between them. CDR3 sequence reads: CAWTRLRALTGELFF. The CDR3 bases are TGTGCCTGGACCCGGCTGCGGGCGCTCACCGGGGAGCTGTTTTTT. Looking up the rest from reference TRBV30 and TRBJ2-2 gives the full variable domain: SQTIHQWPATLVQPVGSPLSLECTVEGTSNPNLYWYRQAAGRGLQLLFYSVGIGQISSEVPQNLSASRPQDRQFILSSKKLLLSDSGFYLCAWTRLRALTGELFFGEGSRLTVL.

There are a few counts of this clone. The CDR3 region is CAISEQGGSGNTIYF. The CDR3 coding sequence is TGTGCCATCAGTGAACAGGGTGGCTCTGGAAACACCATATATTTT. This chain uses TRBV10-3 with TRBJ1-3; D possibly corresponds to TRBD1 (6 bases). V was pared by 3 bases and J by 0 bases, with 9 bases between. This CDR3 has 15 amino acids. CDR1 and CDR2 from the germline V gene are ENHRY and SYGVKD.

The chain employs TRBV28 and TRBJ2-2, with D tentatively TRBD2 (7 bases). Trimming pared 2 bases from V and 4 bases from J, leaving 14 bases between. Germline V CDR1 and CDR2: MDHEN, SYDVKM. This CDR3 has 16 residues. The CDR3 region is CASSLGGGRTTGELFF. CDR3 coding DNA: TGTGCCAGCAGTTTAGGGGGGGGCCGGACCACCGGGGAGCTGTTTTTT.

This sequence joins TRBV18 and TRBJ1-2; D uncertain. Trimming cost V 3 bases and J 4 bases, with 12 bases left between them. This CDR3 contains 14 residues. The germline gives CDR1 KGHSH, CDR2 LQKENI. The CDR3 reads CASSPSTEFYGYTF. CDR3 bases: TGTGCCAGCTCACCGAGTACTGAATTCTATGGCTACACCTTC.

V is TRBV29-1 and J is TRBJ2-1, with D possibly matching TRBD1 (5 bases). CDR3 length: 10 residues. Trimming left V 5 bases short and J 9 bases short, with 8 bases between. Germline-derived CDR1 and CDR2 are SQVTM and ANQGSEA. This chain's CDR3 is CSVLRVEQFF. In DNA form, the CDR3 reads TGCAGCGTTCTCAGGGTTGAGCAGTTCTTC.

This clone occurred once. The V call is TRBV2, the J call TRBJ2-1, with D perhaps TRBD2 (6 bases). Trimming removed 10 bases at V and 9 bases at J, with 10 bases between. This CDR3 is built from 10 residues. CDR1 is SNHLY, CDR2 FYNNEI, per germline. The CDR3 reads CATPGSEQFF. In DNA form, the CDR3 reads TGTGCCACCCCCGGGAGTGAGCAGTTCTTC.

The rearrangement joins TRBV11-2 to TRBJ1-2; D is uncertain. CDR1 is SGHAT and CDR2 is FQNNGV in the germline V gene. This CDR3 has 14 amino acids. Trimming took 2 bases from V and 4 from J, leaving 11 bases between them. CDR3 bases: TGTGCCAGCAGCTTACATCCGGGTCGCTATGGCTACACCTTC. Translation gives CASSLHPGRYGYTF.

This clone was recorded a few times. This chain connects TRBV6-1 to TRBJ1-5; perhaps TRBD1 as D (6 bases). V was clipped by 4 bases and J by 6 bases, with 19 bases between them. The CDR3 is made up of 16 amino acids. The germline gives CDR1 MNHNS, CDR2 SASEGT. CDR3 nucleotides: TGTGCCAGCAGTGGAGGGGCACAGGGAGCCCTTCAGCCCCAGCATTTT. Protein product: CASSGGAQGALQPQHF.

V is TRBV11-2 and J is TRBJ1-1; 7 bases line up with TRBD1. The CDR3 loop spans 17 amino acids. CDR1 and CDR2 from the germline V gene are SGHAT and FQNNGV. With 5 bases clipped from V and 0 bases from J, the junction kept 12 bases outside the gene matches. CDR3 sequence reads: CASSRSGTATLNTEAFF. For the CDR3, the DNA is TGTGCCAGCAGCCGATCCGGGACAGCAACCTTGAACACTGAAGCTTTCTTT.

The genes are TRBV18 and TRBJ2-2; maybe TRBD1 (6 bases). Germline CDR1 reads KGHSH; CDR2 reads LQKENI. The V and J ends lost 6 bases and 3 bases respectively, with 17 bases between them. The CDR3 consists of 16 residues. The CDR3 DNA sequence: TGTGCCAGCTCGCTCACCGGGACACCATACACCGGGGAGCTGTTTTTT. The encoded protein is CASSLTGTPYTGELFF.

The genes are TRBV5-1 and TRBJ2-3; D unresolved. The CDR3 spans 12 residues. Germline assignment: CDR1 SGHRS and CDR2 YFSETQ. Trimming took off 0 bases at V and 5 bases at J, with 4 bases between the two ends. CDR3 residues: CASSLARDTQYF. CDR3 DNA: TGCGCCAGCAGCTTGGCTCGAGATACGCAGTATTTT. The whole variable domain, remainder taken from reference TRBV5-1 and TRBJ2-3, is KAGVTQTPRYLIKTRGQQVTLSCSPISGHRSVSWYQQTPGQGLQFLFEYFSETQRNKGNFPGRFSGRQFSNSRSEMNVSTLELGDSALYLCASSLARDTQYFGPGTRLTVL.

The chain carries TRBV2 and TRBJ1-1; 7 bases fit TRBD1. V lost 6 bases to trimming and J lost 0 bases; unmatched junction nucleotides: 13. Germline CDR1 is SNHLY and CDR2 is FYNNEI. This CDR3 region has 17 residues. CDR3 in amino acids: CASRKTGTVTLNTEAFF. The CDR3 DNA reads as TGTGCCAGCAGGAAAACCGGGACAGTGACTCTGAACACTGAAGCTTTCTTT.

V is TRBV5-1 and J is TRBJ2-2, with 10 nucleotides matching TRBD2. Per germline, CDR1 SGHRS and CDR2 YFSETQ. The CDR3 has 13 amino acids. V gave up 5 bases and J gave up 5 bases; unmatched junction bases: 0. As DNA, the CDR3 is TGCGCCAGCAGACTAGCGGGGACCGGGGAGCTGTTTTTT. This encodes CASRLAGTGELFF. Using reference TRBV5-1 and TRBJ2-2 for the parts outside the CDR3, the full variable domain is KAGVTQTPRYLIKTRGQQVTLSCSPISGHRSVSWYQQTPGQGLQFLFEYFSETQRNKGNFPGRFSGRQFSNSRSEMNVSTLELGDSALYLCASRLAGTGELFFGEGSRLTVL.